The present entry profiles one T cell receptor (beta chain) with its context. Its antigen is undetermined. This sample was taken from a study of OX40 agonist ivuxolimab in advanced cancers. Study-level findings and limits: The mean number of expanded clones was higher in CD8+ T cells than in CD4+.

Profiled with immunoSEQ multiplex PCR; TCRdb holds only in-frame clones, not every one. This table holds around 25,000 clones, 75% to 90% found once. This clonotype originated in an adult with an advanced solid tumor such as melanoma, head and neck, liver or kidney cancer. This material consisted of CD4+ or CD8+ T cells sorted from blood, taken in a trial of the OX40 agonist ivuxolimab.

The CDR3 sequence: CASSPRQGIPGANVLTF. CDR3 DNA: TGTGCCAGCAGTCCCCGACAGGGTATCCCTGGGGCCAACGTCCTGACTTTC. V is TRBV27 and J is TRBJ2-6; 7 bases line up with TRBD1. Losses at the gene ends were 5 bases for V and 2 bases for J; bases not matched to a gene: 9. This CDR3 is built from 17 residues. Per the germline V gene, CDR1 is MNHEY and CDR2 is SMNVEV (reference sequence).